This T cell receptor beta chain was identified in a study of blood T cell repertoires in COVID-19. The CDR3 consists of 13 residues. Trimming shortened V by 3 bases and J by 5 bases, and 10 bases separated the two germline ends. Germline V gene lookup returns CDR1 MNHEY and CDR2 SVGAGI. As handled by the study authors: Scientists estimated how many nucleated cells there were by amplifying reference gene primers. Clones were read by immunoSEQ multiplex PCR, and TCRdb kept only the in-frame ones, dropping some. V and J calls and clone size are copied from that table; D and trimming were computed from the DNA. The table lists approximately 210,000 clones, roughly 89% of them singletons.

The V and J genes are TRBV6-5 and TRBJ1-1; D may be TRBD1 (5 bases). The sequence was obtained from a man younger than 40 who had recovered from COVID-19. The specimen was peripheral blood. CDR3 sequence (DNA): TGTGCCAGCAGTTATCTAGGGGAAACTGAAGCTTTCTTT. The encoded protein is CASSYLGETEAFF.